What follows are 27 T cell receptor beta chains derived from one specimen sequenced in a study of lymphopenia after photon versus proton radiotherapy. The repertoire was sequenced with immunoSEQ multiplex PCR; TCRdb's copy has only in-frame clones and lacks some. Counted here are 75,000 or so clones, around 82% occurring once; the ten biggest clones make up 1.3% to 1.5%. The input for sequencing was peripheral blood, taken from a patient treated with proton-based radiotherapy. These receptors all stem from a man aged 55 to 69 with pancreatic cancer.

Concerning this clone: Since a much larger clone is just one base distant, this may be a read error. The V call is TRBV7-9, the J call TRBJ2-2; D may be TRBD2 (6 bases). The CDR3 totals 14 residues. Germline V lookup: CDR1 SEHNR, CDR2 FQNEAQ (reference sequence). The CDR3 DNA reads TGTGTCAGCAGCTCAAGTCGGGGGACCGGGGAGCTGTTTTTT. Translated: CVSSSSRGTGELFF.

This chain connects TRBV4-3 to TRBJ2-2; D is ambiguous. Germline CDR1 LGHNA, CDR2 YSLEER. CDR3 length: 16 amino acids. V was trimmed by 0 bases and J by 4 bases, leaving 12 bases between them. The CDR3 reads CASSQDIPGPTGELFF. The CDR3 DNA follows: TGCGCCAGCAGCCAAGATATCCCAGGCCCCACCGGGGAGCTGTTTTTT.

CDR3 DNA sequence: TGCAGCGTTCACGCCTCAGGGAGGGGGACTAGCACAGATACGCAGTATTTT. Translation gives CSVHASGRGTSTDTQYF. The V call is TRBV29-1, the J call TRBJ2-3; TRBD2 is a possible D gene (7 bases). The germline V and J ends were trimmed by 5 bases and 0 bases, with 21 bases remaining between them. This CDR3 spans 17 amino acids. CDR1 is SQVTM and CDR2 is ANQGSEA in the germline V gene.

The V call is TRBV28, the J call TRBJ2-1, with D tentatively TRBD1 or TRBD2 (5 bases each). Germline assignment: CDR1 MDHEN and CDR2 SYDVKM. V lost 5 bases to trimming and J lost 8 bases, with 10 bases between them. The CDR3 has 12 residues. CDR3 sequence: CASSGGYDEQFF. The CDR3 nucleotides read TGTGCCAGCAGTGGGGGTTACGATGAGCAGTTCTTC.

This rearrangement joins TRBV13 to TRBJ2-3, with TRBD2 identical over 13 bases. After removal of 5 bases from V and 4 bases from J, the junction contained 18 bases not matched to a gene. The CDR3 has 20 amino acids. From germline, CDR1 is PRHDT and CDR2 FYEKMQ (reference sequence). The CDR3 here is CASSRFIILGLAGAADTQYF. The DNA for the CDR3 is TGTGCCAGCAGCCGATTCATAATACTCGGACTAGCGGGAGCCGCAGATACGCAGTATTTT.

The CDR3 spells CAIGGGQTYEQYF. CDR3 bases: TGTGCCATAGGGGGCGGGCAGACCTACGAGCAGTACTTC. The chain carries TRBV28 and TRBJ2-7; TRBD1 matches 7 bases. Germline V gene lookup returns CDR1 MDHEN and CDR2 SYDVKM. The junction had 8 bases not matched to a gene; V was cut back by 10 bases and J by 2 bases. This CDR3 is built from 13 residues. The complete variable domain, with remaining parts taken from reference TRBV28 and TRBJ2-7, reads DVKVTQSSRYLVKRTGEKVFLECVQDMDHENMFWYRQDPGLGLRLIYFSYDVKMKEKGDIPEGYSVSREKKERFSLILESASTNQTSMYLCAIGGGQTYEQYFGPGTRLTVT.

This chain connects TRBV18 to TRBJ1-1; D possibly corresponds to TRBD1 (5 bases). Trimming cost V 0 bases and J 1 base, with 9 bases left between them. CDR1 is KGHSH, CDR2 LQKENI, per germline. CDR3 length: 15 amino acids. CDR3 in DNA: TGTGCCAGCTCACCACCGCATGGGGGGAACACTGAAGCTTTCTTT. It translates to CASSPPHGGNTEAFF.

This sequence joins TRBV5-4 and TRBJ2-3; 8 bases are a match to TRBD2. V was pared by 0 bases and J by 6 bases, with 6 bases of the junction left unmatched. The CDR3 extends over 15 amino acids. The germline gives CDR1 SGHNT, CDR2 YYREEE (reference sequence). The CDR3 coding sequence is TGTGCCAGCAGCTTGGGTACGGGGGGGATGGATACGCAGTATTTT. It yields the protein CASSLGTGGMDTQYF.

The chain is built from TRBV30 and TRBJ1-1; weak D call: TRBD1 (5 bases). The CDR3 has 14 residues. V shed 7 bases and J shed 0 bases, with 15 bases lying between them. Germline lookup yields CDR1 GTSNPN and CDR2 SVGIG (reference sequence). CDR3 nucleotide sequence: TGTGCCTACACCCGACAGCACATGAACACTGAAGCTTTCTTT. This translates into CAYTRQHMNTEAFF.

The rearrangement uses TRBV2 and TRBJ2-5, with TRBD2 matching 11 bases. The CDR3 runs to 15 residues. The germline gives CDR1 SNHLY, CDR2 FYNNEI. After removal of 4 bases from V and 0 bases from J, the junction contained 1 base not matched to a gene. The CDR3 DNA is TGTGCCAGCAGTGGGACTAGCGGGTACCAAGAGACCCAGTACTTC. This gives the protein CASSGTSGYQETQYF.

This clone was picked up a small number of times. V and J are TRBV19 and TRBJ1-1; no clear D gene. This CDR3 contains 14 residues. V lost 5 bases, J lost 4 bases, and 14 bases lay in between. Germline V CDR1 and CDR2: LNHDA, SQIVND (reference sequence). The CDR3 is CASSSSRAVTEAFF. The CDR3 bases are TGTGCCAGTAGTTCTAGCCGAGCGGTCACTGAAGCTTTCTTT.

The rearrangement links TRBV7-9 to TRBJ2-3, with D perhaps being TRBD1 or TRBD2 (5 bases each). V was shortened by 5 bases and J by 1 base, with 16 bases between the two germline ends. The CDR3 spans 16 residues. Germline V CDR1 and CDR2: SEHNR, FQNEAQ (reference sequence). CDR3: CASSPGRDGGTDTQYF. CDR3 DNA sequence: TGTGCCAGCAGCCCAGGACGGGACGGAGGCACAGATACGCAGTATTTT. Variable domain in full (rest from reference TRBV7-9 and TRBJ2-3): DTGVSQNPRHKITKRGQNVTFRCDPISEHNRLYWYRQTLGQGPEFLTYFQNEAQLEKSRLLSDRFSAERPKGSFSTLEIQRTEQGDSAMYLCASSPGRDGGTDTQYFGPGTRLTVL.

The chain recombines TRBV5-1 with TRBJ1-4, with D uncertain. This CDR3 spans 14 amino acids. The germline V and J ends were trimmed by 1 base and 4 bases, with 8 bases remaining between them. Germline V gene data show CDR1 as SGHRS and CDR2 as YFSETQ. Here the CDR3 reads CASSLSGYNEKLFF. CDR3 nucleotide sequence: TGCGCCAGCAGCTTGAGTGGATATAATGAAAAACTGTTTTTT.

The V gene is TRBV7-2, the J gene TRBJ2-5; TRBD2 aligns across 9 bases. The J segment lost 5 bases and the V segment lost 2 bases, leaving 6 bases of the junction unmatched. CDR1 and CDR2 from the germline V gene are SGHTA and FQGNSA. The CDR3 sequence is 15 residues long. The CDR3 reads CASSLLLAGGETQYF. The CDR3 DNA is TGTGCCAGCAGCTTATTACTGGCGGGAGGGGAGACCCAGTACTTC.

CDR3 in DNA: TGTGCCAGCCAGGGTCCGACAAAGAACACTGAAGCTTTCTTT. Encoded protein: CASQGPTKNTEAFF. The gene calls are TRBV5-6 and TRBJ1-1; D is perhaps TRBD1 (5 bases). V was clipped by 7 bases and J by 1 base, with 14 bases between them. Per the germline V gene, CDR1 is SGHDT and CDR2 is YYEEEE. The CDR3 has 14 residues.

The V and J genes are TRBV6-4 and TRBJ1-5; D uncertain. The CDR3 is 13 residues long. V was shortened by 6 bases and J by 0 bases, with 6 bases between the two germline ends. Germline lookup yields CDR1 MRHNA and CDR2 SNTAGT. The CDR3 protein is CASSQNSNQPQHF. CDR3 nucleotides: TGTGCCAGCAGCCAAAATAGCAATCAGCCCCAGCATTTT.

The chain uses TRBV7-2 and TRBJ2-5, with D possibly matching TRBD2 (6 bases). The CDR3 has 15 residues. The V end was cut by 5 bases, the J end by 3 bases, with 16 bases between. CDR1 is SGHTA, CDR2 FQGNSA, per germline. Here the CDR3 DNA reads TGTGCCAGCAGCCCGCGGAGGGCGGAGAAAGAGACCCAGTACTTC. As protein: CASSPRRAEKETQYF. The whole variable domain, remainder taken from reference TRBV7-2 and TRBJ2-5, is GAGVSQSPSNKVTEKGKDVELRCDPISGHTALYWYRQSLGQGLEFLIYFQGNSAPDKSGLPSDRFSAERTGGSVSTLTIQRTQQEDSAVYLCASSPRRAEKETQYFGPGTRLLVL.

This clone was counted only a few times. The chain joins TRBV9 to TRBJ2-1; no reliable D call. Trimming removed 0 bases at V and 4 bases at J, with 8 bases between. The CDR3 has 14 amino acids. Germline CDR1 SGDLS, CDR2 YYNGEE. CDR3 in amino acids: CASSVGVGYNEQFF. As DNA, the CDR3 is TGTGCCAGCAGCGTAGGGGTGGGGTACAATGAGCAGTTCTTC.

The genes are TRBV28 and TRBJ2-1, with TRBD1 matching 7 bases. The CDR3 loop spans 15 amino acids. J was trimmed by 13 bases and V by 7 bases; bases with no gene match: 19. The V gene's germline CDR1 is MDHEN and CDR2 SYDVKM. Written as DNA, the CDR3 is TGTGCCAGCAATTCCCTCTCCCCAAGGGGGCCTCAACAGTTCTTC. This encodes CASNSLSPRGPQQFF.

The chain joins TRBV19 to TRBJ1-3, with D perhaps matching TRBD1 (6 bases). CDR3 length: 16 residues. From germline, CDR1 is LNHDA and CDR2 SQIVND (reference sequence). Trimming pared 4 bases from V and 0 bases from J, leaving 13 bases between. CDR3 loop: CASSTRQESSGNTIYF. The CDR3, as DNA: TGTGCCAGTAGTACGAGACAGGAGAGCTCTGGAAACACCATATATTTT. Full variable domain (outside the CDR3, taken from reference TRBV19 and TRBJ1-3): DGGITQSPKYLFRKEGQNVTLSCEQNLNHDAMYWYRQDPGQGLRLIYYSQIVNDFQKGDIAEGYSVSREKKESFPLTVTSAQKNPTAFYLCASSTRQESSGNTIYFGEGSWLTVV.

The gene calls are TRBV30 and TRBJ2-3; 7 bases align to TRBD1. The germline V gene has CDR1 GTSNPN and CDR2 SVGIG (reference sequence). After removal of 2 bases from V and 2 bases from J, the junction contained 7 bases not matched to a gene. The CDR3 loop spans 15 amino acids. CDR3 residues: CAWSSGDRDTDTQYF. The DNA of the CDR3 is TGTGCCTGGAGTTCCGGGGACAGAGACACAGATACGCAGTATTTT.

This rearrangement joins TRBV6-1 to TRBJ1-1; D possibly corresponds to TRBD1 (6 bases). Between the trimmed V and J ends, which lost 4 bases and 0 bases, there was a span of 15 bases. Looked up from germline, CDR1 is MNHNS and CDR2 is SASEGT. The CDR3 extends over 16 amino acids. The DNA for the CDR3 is TGTGCCAGCAGTGCTTGGATAGGGGGGGTGAACACTGAAGCTTTCTTT. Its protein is CASSAWIGGVNTEAFF.

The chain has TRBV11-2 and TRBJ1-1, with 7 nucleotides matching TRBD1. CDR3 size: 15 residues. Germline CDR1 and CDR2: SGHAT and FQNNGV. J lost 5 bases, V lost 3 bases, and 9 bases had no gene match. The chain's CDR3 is CASSFKGARRTEAFF. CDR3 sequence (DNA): TGTGCCAGCAGCTTTAAGGGGGCGCGGCGAACTGAAGCTTTCTTT.

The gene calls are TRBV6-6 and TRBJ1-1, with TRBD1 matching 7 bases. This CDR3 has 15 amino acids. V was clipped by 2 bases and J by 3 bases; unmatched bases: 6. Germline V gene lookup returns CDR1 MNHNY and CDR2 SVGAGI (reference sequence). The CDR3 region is CASSYPGTEYTEAFF. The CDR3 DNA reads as TGTGCCAGCAGTTACCCCGGGACAGAGTACACTGAAGCTTTCTTT.

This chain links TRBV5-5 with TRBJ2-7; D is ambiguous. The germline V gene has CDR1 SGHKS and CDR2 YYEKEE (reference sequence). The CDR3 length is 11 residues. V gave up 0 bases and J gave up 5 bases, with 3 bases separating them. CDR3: CASSLVDEQYF. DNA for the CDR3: TGTGCCAGCAGCTTGGTGGACGAGCAGTACTTC.

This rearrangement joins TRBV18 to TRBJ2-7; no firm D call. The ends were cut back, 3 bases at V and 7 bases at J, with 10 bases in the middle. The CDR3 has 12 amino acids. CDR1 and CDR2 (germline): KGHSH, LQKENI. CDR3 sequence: CASSPRLAEQYF. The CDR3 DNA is TGTGCCAGCTCACCCCGGCTGGCGGAGCAGTACTTC.

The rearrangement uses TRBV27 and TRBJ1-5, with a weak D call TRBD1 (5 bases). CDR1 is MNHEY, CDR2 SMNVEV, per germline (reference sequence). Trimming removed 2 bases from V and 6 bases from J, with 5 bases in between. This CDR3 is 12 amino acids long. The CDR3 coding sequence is TGTGCCAGCAGTTTACAGGGTCAGCCCCAGCATTTT. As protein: CASSLQGQPQHF.